This T cell receptor beta chain was obtained from a study of shared clonotypes between healthy human individuals. A word on this clone: The antigen is not known.

CD45RO-negative, CCR7-positively selected cells formed the naive CD8 fraction, excluding terminally differentiated effector memory CD45RA+ cells. V dropped 8 bases and J dropped 5 bases, with 15 bases sitting between them. CDR1 MNHEY and CDR2 SMNVEV come from the germline V gene (reference sequence). CDR3 length: 13 amino acids. Whole-study results and caveats: Memory subsets had estimated richness that was generally smaller than that of naive subsets. Relative to their counterparts shared across all four donors, non-shared clonotypes exhibited diminished generation probabilities.

Under the authors' procedure: As immunoSEQ supplied junction-only sequences (without quality scores), filtering differed. Sequenced by immunoSEQ multiplex PCR; TCRdb stores in-frame clones only, minus some. That table furnishes V, J and clone size, whereas the DNA furnished D and trimming. The sample contains about 680,000 clones, about 90% of which appear only once. V is TRBV27 and J is TRBJ1-2; D may be TRBD1 (5 bases). Material: naive CD8+ T cells sorted from blood. The clonotype was recovered from a man aged 25 to 40 in good health. The chain's CDR3 is CASSGPTGYGYTF. CDR3 nucleotides: TGTGCCAGCTCGGGGCCTACCGGTTATGGCTACACCTTC.